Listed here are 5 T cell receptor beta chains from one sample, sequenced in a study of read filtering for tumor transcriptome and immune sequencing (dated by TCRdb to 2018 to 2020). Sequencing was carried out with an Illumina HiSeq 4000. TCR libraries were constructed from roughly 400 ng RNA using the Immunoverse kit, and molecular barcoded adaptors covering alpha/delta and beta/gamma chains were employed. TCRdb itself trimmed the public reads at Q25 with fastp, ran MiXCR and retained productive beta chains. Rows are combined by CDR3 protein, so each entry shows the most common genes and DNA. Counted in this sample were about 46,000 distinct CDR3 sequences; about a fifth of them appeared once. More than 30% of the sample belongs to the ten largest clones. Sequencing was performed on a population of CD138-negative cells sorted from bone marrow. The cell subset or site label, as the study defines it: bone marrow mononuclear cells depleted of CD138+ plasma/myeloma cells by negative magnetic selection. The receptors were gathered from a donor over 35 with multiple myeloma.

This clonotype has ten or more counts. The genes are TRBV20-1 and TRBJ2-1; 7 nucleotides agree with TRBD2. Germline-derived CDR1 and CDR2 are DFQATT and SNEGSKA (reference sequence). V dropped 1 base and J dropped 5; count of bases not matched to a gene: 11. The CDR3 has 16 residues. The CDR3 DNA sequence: TGCAGTGCTAGAGTCATCGGCGGGAGTGAAAACAATGAGCAGTTCTTC. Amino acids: CSARVIGGSENNEQFF.

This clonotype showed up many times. The CDR3 protein is CASSSPNRGSEKLFF. In DNA form, the CDR3 reads TGTGCCAGCAGTTCCCCCAACAGGGGATCGGAAAAACTGTTTTTT. The chain joins TRBV6-6 to TRBJ1-4; 7 nucleotides match TRBD1. Germline V lookup: CDR1 MNHNY, CDR2 SVGAGI (reference sequence). V trimming: 4 bases; J trimming: 8 bases; junction bases outside the gene matches: 10. The length of the CDR3 is 15 residues.

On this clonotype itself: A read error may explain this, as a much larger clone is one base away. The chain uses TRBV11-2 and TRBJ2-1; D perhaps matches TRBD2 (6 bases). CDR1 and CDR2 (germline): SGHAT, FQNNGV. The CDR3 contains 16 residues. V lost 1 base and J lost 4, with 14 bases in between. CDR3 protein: CASSLVRGGWYNEQFF. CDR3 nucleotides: TGTGCCAGCAGCTTAGTTCGGGGAGGATGGTACAATGAGCAGTTCTTC.

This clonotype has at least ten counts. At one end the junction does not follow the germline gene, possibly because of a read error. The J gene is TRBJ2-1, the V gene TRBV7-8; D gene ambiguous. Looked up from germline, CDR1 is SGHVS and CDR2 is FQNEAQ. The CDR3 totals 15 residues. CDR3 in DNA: TGTGCCAGCAGCCAAGACCTCATTGATAGCAATGGGCAGTTCTTC. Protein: CASSQDLIDSNGQFF.

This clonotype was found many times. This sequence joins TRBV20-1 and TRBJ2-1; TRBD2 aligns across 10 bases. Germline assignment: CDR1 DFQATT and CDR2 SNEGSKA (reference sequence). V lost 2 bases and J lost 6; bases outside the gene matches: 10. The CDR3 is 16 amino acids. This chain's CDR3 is CSARPPQAGGINEQFF. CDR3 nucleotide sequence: TGCAGTGCTAGACCACCCCAAGCGGGAGGGATCAATGAGCAGTTCTTC.